This note documents a single T cell receptor beta chain sequence. The record originates from a study of blood T cell repertoires in COVID-19. Study background: PBMCs, B-cell-depleted T cells, or T cells were the source of the cDNA or gDNA that made up the material.

The J segment lost 4 bases and the V segment lost 5 bases, leaving 11 bases of the junction unmatched. The CDR3 consists of 16 residues. Germline V gene lookup returns CDR1 ENHRY and CDR2 SYGVKD. In the study's own analysis: The assay estimated nucleated cells by amplifying reference gene primers. Profiled with immunoSEQ multiplex PCR; TCRdb holds only in-frame clones, not every one. V and J calls and clone size are those listed in that table; D and trimming were worked out from the DNA. This repertoire shows around 86,000 clones, 83% found once; its top ten account for 25% to 30%. The sample was peripheral blood. J is TRBJ2-7 and V is TRBV10-3; 10 bases fit TRBD1. The TCR originated in a woman older than 75 with acute or convalescent COVID-19. The CDR3 loop reads CAISNQPGQGPYEQYF. CDR3 in DNA: TGTGCCATCAGTAACCAACCGGGACAGGGGCCGTACGAGCAGTACTTC.